The 6 T cell receptor beta chains listed next were all sequenced from one sample in a study of blood T cell repertoires in COVID-19. TCRdb's copy holds only in-frame clones and misses some; the assay was immunoSEQ multiplex PCR. Here the sample spans a few hundred thousand clones, 88% being singletons. The sequenced sample consisted of PBMCs or T cells enriched from blood (not recorded which). Receptor source: a young man who had recovered from COVID-19.

This chain links TRBV4-1 with TRBJ2-1; 7 bases fit TRBD1. This CDR3 has 17 residues. J was trimmed by 7 bases and V by 4 bases; bases with no gene match: 16. The germline V gene encodes CDR1 MGHRA and CDR2 YSYEKL. The CDR3 loop reads CASSPRDRLSSINEQFF. CDR3 nucleotides: TGCGCCAGCAGCCCCCGGGACAGACTATCTTCCATTAATGAGCAGTTCTTC.

This rearrangement joins TRBV9 to TRBJ1-2; a possible D gene is TRBD1 (5 bases). Germline V gives CDR1 SGDLS, CDR2 YYNGEE. The CDR3 loop spans 14 amino acids. V lost 0 bases to trimming and J lost 2 bases, with 8 bases between them. The CDR3 is CASSVGSGNYGYTF. CDR3 nucleotide sequence: TGTGCCAGCAGCGTAGGCTCAGGGAACTATGGCTACACCTTC.

The J gene is TRBJ2-7, the V gene TRBV7-9, with 11 positions matching TRBD1. Germline values: CDR1 SEHNR, CDR2 FQNEAQ (reference sequence). The CDR3 is 15 amino acids. J was trimmed by 4 bases and V by 5 bases; bases with no gene match: 7. CDR3 coding DNA: TGTGCCAGCAGCGATCGGACAGGGGGCGAATACGAGCAGTACTTC. Translating it yields CASSDRTGGEYEQYF.

This chain joins TRBV11-2 and TRBJ1-1; the D gene is possibly TRBD1 (6 bases). Germline values: CDR1 SGHAT, CDR2 FQNNGV. The CDR3 runs 16 residues. V lost 4 bases and J 0 bases, leaving 15 bases between the germline ends. Here the CDR3 DNA reads TGTGCCAGCAGCTACGGCGGGGGGCTTGTGAACACTGAAGCTTTCTTT. It codes for CASSYGGGLVNTEAFF.

J is TRBJ2-5 and V is TRBV5-4, with 7 bases fitting TRBD2. The V gene's germline CDR1 is SGHNT and CDR2 YYREEE (reference sequence). CDR3 length: 16 amino acids. V was pared by 0 bases and J by 0 bases, with 5 bases of the junction left unmatched. The CDR3 DNA follows: TGTGCCAGCAGCTTGGGAGCGGGACTGTACCAAGAGACCCAGTACTTC. Translated: CASSLGAGLYQETQYF.

This clone has just a few counts. V is TRBV9 and J is TRBJ2-7; maybe TRBD2 (6 bases). The CDR3 is 15 residues long. V lost 0 bases and J 1 base, leaving 11 bases between the germline ends. The germline CDR1 and CDR2 sequences are SGDLS and YYNGEE. CDR3 loop: CASSVGGLLSYEQYF. Written as DNA, the CDR3 is TGTGCCAGCAGCGTAGGGGGACTTCTATCCTACGAGCAGTACTTC. Based on the CDR3 plus reference TRBV9 and TRBJ2-7, the full variable domain is DSGVTQTPKHLITATGQRVTLRCSPRSGDLSVYWYQQSLDQGLQFLIQYYNGEERAKGNILERFSAQQFPDLHSELNLSSLELGDSALYFCASSVGGLLSYEQYFGPGTRLTVT.